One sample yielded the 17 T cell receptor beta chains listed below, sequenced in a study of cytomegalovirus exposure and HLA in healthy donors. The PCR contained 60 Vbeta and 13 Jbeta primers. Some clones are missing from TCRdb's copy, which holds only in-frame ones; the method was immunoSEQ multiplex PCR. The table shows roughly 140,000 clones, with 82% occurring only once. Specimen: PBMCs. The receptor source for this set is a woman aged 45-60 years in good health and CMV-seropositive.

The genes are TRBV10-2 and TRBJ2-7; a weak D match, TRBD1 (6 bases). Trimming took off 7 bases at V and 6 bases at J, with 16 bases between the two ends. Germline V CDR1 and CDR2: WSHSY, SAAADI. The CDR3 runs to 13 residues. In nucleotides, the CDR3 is TGCGCCAGCACCTCCTCCGGGACACCCGAGCAGTACTTC. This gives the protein CASTSSGTPEQYF.

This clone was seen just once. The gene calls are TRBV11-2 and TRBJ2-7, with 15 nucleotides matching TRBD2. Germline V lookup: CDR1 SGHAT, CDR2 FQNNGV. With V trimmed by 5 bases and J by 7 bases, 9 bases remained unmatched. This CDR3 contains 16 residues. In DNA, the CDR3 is TGTGCCAGCAGCCTAGGACTAGCGGGGGGGCCGGGGGAGCAGTACTTC. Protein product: CASSLGLAGGPGEQYF. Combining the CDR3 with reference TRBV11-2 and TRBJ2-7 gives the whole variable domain EAGVAQSPRYKIIEKRQSVAFWCNPISGHATLYWYQQILGQGPKLLIQFQNNGVVDDSQLPKDRFSAERLKGVDSTLKIQPAKLEDSAVYLCASSLGLAGGPGEQYFGPGTRLTVT.

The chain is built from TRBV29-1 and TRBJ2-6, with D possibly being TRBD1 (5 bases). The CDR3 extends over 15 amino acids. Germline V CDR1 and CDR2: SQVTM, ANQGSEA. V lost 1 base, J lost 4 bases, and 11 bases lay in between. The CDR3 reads CSVEVRQPGANVLTF. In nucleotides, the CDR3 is TGCAGCGTTGAAGTTAGACAGCCCGGGGCCAACGTCCTGACTTTC.

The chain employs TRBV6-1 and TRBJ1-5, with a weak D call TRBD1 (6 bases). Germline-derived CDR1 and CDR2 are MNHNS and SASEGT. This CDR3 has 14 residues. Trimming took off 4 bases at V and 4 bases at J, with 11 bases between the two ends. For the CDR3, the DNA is TGTGCCAGCAGTGCAGAGGGGGGGAATCAGCCCCAGCATTTT. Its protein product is CASSAEGGNQPQHF.

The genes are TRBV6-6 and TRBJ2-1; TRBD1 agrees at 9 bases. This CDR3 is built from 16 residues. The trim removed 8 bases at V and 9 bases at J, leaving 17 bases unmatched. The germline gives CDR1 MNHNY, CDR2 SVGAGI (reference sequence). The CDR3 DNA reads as TGTGCCAGCGCCCCAAGGGGGGACAGGGCTGTAGGTGAGCAGTTCTTC. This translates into CASAPRGDRAVGEQFF.

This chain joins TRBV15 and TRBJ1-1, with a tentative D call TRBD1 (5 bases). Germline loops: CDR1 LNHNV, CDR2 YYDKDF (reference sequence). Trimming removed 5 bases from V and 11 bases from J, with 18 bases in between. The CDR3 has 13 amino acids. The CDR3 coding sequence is TGTGCCACCAGCGGGGGGGAAGGCTATGAGGCTTTCTTT. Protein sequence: CATSGGEGYEAFF.

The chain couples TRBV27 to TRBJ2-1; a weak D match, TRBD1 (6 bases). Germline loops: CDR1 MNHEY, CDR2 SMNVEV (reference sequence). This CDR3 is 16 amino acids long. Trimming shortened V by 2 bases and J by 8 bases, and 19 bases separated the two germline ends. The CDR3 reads CASSLGPGDISDEQFF. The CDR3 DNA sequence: TGTGCCAGCAGTTTAGGGCCCGGGGACATTAGCGATGAGCAGTTCTTC.

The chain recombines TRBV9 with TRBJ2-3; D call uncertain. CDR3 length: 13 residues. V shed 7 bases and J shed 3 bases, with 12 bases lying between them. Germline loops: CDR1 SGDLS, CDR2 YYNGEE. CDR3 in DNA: TGTGCCAGCTCTGCCGAGTGGACAGATACGCAGTATTTT. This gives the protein CASSAEWTDTQYF.

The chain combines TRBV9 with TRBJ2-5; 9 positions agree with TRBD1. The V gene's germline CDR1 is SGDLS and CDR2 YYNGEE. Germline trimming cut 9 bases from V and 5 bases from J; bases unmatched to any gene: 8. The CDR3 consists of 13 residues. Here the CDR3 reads CATGTGRKETQYF. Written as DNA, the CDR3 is TGTGCCACCGGGACAGGGAGGAAGGAGACCCAGTACTTC. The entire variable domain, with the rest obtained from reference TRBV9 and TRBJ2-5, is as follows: DSGVTQTPKHLITATGQRVTLRCSPRSGDLSVYWYQQSLDQGLQFLIQYYNGEERAKGNILERFSAQQFPDLHSELNLSSLELGDSALYFCATGTGRKETQYFGPGTRLLVL.

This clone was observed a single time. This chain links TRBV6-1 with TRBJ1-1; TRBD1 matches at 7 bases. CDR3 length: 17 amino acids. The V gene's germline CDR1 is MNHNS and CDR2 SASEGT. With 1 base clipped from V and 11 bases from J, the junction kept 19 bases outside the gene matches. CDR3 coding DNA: TGTGCCAGCAGTGAAGAAATGGGTTCGGACAGGAGAACAGGGGCTTTCTTT. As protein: CASSEEMGSDRRTGAFF.

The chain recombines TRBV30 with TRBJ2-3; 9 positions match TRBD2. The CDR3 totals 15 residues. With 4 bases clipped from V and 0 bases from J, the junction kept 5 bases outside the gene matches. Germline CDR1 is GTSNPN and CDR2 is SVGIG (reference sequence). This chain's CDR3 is CAWTKAGGSTDTQYF. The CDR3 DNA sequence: TGTGCCTGGACTAAAGCGGGGGGAAGCACAGATACGCAGTATTTT.

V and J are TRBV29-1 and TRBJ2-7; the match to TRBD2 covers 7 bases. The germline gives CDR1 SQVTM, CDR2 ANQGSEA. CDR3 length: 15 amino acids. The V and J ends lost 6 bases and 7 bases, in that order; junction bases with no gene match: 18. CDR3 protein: CSVSGHGGAGGEQYF. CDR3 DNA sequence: TGCAGCGTCTCCGGGCACGGAGGAGCCGGGGGGGAGCAGTACTTC.

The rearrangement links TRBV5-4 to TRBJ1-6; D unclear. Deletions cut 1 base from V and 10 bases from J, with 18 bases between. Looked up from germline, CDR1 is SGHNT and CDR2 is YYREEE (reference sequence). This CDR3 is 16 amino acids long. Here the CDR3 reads CASSLHGRELISPLHF. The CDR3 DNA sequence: TGTGCCAGCAGCTTGCATGGTCGTGAGTTGATATCACCCCTCCACTTT.

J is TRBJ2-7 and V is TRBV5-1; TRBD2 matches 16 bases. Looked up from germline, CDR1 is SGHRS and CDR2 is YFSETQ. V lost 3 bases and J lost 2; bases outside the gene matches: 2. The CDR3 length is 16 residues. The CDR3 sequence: CASSYGTSGGAYEQYF. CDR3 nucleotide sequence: TGCGCCAGCAGCTACGGGACTAGCGGGGGGGCCTACGAGCAGTACTTC.

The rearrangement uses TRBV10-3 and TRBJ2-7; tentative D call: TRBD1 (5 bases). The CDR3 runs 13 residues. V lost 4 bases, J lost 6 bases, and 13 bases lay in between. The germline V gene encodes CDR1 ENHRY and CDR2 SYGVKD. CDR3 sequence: CAISAETGAEQYF. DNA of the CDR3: TGTGCCATCAGTGCGGAAACAGGTGCCGAGCAGTACTTC.

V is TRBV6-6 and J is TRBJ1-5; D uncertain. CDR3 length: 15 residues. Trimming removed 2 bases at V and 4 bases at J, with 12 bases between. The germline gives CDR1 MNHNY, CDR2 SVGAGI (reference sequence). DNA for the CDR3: TGTGCCAGCAGTTACCTTACCGACAAGAATCAGCCCCAGCATTTT. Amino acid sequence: CASSYLTDKNQPQHF.

The CDR3 DNA reads TGTGCCAGCAGTTCCCTCGGGAGTAGCGGGGGGCACCCCACAGATACGCAGTATTTT. Its translation is CASSSLGSSGGHPTDTQYF. This chain joins TRBV28 and TRBJ2-3, with TRBD2 matching 10 bases. The CDR3 is 19 residues long. Trimming removed 4 bases from V and 2 bases from J; junction bases left unmatched: 15. Germline-derived CDR1 and CDR2 are MDHEN and SYDVKM.